This TCR beta chain was sequenced during a study of blood T cells in healthy people across ages. At the level of the study: Template switching retrieved approximately one barcoded beta molecule for each two T cells.

This clonotype was found a few times. The antigen is not known. General observations from the study: Long-lived and aged donors differed, with more naive CD4+ cells and higher diversity in the long-lived. Observed TCR beta diversity showed a strong correlation with the percentage of naive T cells as measured by flow cytometry.

The second PCR ran 7 to 11 cycles with a sample-barcoded 5' primer and J-beta primers. Individual samples furnished no less than 3 million CDR3-containing paired-end reads apiece. TCRdb itself ran the 5' RACE reads through MiXCR, one entry per CDR3 protein. The sample lists 550,000 to 750,000 distinct CDR3 sequences; roughly 21% were seen once. Material for sequencing was blood. The receptor comes from a man in his 70s in good health.

The CDR3 loop reads CASSRRQAFNEKLFF. Written as DNA, the CDR3 is TGTGCCAGCAGCCGAAGACAGGCGTTTAATGAAAAACTGTTTTTT. This rearrangement joins TRBV14 to TRBJ1-4, with a weak D call TRBD1 (6 bases). This CDR3 has 15 amino acids. Trimming pared 4 bases from V and 4 bases from J, leaving 13 bases between. CDR1 SGHDN and CDR2 FVKESK come from the germline V gene. Using reference TRBV14 and TRBJ1-4 for the parts outside the CDR3, the full variable domain is EAGVTQFPSHSVIEKGQTVTLRCDPISGHDNLYWYRRVMGKEIKFLLHFVKESKQDESGMPNNRFLAERTGGTYSTLKVQPAELEDSGVYFCASSRRQAFNEKLFFGSGTQLSVL.